Each of the 4 T cell receptor beta chains below was sequenced from the same sample in a study of T-cell reconstitution after alpha-beta-depleted transplantation in children. The TCRbeta library incorporated unique molecular identifiers. TCRdb re-called the PCR reads through MiXCR, storing one row per CDR3 protein. This table holds a few hundred thousand distinct CDR3 sequences, around 10% found once. This specimen was peripheral blood, taken 180 days after TCRalphabeta/CD19-depleted stem cell transplant. The origin of the receptors is a male patient between 2 and 10 years old who had a stem cell transplant for chronic granulomatous disease, so the T cells may come from the graft donor.

This clonotype was recorded many times. The J gene is TRBJ1-5, the V gene TRBV12-3 or TRBV12-4; possibly TRBD1 for D (5 bases). This CDR3 is built from 14 residues. Trimming took 2 bases from V and 4 from J, leaving 9 bases between them. The CDR3 protein is CASSLRAGNQPQHF. The CDR3 region has the DNA TGTGCCAGCAGTTTAAGGGCAGGGAATCAGCCCCAGCATTTT.

On this clonotype: A read error is possible here, since a much larger clone lies one base away. This chain connects TRBV20-1 to TRBJ2-7; no clear D. CDR3 size: 12 residues. The germline V gene encodes CDR1 DFQATT and CDR2 SNEGSKA (reference sequence). CDR3 residues: CIALAKLYEQYF. The CDR3 DNA reads as TGCATTGCTCTTGCTAAACTCTACGAGCAGTACTTC.

This clonotype was seen repeatedly, ten times or more. The V call is TRBV4-2, the J call TRBJ2-7, with TRBD2 matching 7 bases. In germline, CDR1 is LGHNA, CDR2 YNFKEQ. The ends lost 0 bases at V and 0 bases at J; junction bases unmatched: 5. The CDR3 has 16 amino acids. The CDR3 sequence is CASSQDIGGSSYEQYF. CDR3 nucleotides: TGTGCCAGCAGCCAAGACATTGGCGGGAGCTCCTACGAGCAGTACTTC.

The rearrangement links TRBV15 to TRBJ2-3; the match to TRBD2 covers 10 bases. This CDR3 contains 17 residues. Looked up from germline, CDR1 is LNHNV and CDR2 is YYDKDF (reference sequence). Losses at the gene ends were 3 bases for V and 4 bases for J; bases not matched to a gene: 10. The CDR3 DNA sequence: TGTGCCACCAGCAGGTACCGTAGCGGGGGGATTTCAGATACGCAGTATTTT. This codes for CATSRYRSGGISDTQYF.